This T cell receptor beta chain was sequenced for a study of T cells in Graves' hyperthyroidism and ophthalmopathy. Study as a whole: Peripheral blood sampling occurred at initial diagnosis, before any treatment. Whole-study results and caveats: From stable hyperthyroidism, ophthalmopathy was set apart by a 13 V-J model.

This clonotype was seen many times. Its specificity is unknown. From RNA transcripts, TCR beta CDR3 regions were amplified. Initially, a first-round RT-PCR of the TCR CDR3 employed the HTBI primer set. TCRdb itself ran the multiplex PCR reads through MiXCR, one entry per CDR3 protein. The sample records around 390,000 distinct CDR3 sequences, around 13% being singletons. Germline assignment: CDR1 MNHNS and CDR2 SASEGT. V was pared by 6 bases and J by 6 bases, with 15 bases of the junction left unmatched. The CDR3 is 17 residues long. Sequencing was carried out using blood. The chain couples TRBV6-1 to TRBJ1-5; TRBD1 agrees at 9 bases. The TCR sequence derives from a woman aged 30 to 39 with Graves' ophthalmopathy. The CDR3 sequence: CASSLGGGGQGRQPQHF. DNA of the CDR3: TGTGCCAGCAGCTTGGGAGGCGGGGGACAGGGACGTCAGCCCCAGCATTTT.